The text below deals with one T cell receptor beta chain. These data are taken from a study of blood T cell repertoires in COVID-19. Study-level information: T cells, B-cell-depleted T cells, or PBMCs provided the cDNA or gDNA that served as material.

The germline V gene has CDR1 SGHNT and CDR2 YENEEA. The CDR3 runs 14 residues. V lost 4 bases, J lost 1 base, and 10 bases lay in between. The assay was immunoSEQ multiplex PCR, and TCRdb's table has in-frame clones only and misses some. This sample has fewer than 200,000 clones, with around 90% found just once. Source material: peripheral blood. The chain recombines TRBV11-3 with TRBJ1-1; D may be TRBD1 (5 bases). This TCR came from a man aged 40-49 years with active or convalescent COVID-19. The CDR3 bases are TGTGCCAGCAGCTCAAGACAGAAGAACACTGAAGCTTTCTTT. Protein product: CASSSRQKNTEAFF.